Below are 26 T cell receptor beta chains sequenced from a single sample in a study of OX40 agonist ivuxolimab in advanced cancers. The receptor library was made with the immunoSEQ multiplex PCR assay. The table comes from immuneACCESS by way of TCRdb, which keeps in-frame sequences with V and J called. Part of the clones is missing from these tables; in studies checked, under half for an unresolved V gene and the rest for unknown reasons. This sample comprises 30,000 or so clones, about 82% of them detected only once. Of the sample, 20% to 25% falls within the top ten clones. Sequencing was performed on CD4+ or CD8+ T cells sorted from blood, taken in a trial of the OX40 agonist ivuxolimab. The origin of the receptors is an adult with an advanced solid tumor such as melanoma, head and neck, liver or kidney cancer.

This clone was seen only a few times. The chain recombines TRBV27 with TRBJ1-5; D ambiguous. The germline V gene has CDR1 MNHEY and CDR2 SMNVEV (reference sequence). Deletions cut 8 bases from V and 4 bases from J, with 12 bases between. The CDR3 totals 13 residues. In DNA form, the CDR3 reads TGTGCCAGCGCAGTCACCTTTAATCAGCCCCAGCATTTT. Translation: CASAVTFNQPQHF.

The CDR3 coding sequence is TGCGCCAGCACCCCGACGAGAGAAGAGCCCTACGAGCAGTACTTC. Its protein product is CASTPTREEPYEQYF. The V call is TRBV5-1, the J call TRBJ2-7; D is unresolved. Germline V gene data show CDR1 as SGHRS and CDR2 as YFSETQ. V lost 6 bases to trimming and J lost 2 bases, with 18 bases between them. This CDR3 has 15 residues.

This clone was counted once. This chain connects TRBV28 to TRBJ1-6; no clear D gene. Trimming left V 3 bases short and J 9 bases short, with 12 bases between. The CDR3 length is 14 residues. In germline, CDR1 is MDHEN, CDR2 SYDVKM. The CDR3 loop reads CASSLWSGTSPLHF. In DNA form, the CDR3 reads TGTGCCAGCAGTTTGTGGTCGGGAACTTCACCCCTCCACTTT.

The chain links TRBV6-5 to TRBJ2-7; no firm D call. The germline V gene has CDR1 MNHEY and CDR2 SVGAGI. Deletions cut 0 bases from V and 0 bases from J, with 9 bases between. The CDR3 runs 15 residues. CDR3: CASSYSSGGSYEQYF. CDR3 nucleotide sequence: TGTGCCAGCAGTTACTCGAGTGGCGGCTCCTACGAGCAGTACTTC.

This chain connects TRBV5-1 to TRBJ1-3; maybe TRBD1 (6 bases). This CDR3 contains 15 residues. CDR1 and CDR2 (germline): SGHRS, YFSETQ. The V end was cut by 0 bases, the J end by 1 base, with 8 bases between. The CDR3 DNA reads TGCGCCAGCAGCTTGGATCAGGGGTCTGGAAACACCATATATTTT. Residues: CASSLDQGSGNTIYF. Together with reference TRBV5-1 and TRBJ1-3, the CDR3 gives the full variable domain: KAGVTQTPRYLIKTRGQQVTLSCSPISGHRSVSWYQQTPGQGLQFLFEYFSETQRNKGNFPGRFSGRQFSNSRSEMNVSTLELGDSALYLCASSLDQGSGNTIYFGEGSWLTVV.

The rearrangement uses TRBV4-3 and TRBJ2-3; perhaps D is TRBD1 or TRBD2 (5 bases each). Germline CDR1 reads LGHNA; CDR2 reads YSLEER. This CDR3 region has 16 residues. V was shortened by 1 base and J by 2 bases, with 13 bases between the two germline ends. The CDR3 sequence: CASSQVEGMNTDTQYF. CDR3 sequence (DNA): TGCGCCAGCAGCCAAGTAGAGGGGATGAACACAGATACGCAGTATTTT.

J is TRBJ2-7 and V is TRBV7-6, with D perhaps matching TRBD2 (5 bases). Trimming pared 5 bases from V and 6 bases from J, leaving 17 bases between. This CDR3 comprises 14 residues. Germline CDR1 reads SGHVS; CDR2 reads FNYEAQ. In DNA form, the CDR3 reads TGTGCCAGCAGCCCGGGGAGCCCGGGTAGCGAGCAGTACTTC. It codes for CASSPGSPGSEQYF. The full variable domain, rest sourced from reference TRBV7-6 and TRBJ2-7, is GAGVSQSPRYKVTKRGQDVALRCDPISGHVSLYWYRQALGQGPEFLTYFNYEAQQDKSGLPNDRFSAERPEGSISTLTIQRTEQRDSAMYRCASSPGSPGSEQYFGPGTRLTVT.

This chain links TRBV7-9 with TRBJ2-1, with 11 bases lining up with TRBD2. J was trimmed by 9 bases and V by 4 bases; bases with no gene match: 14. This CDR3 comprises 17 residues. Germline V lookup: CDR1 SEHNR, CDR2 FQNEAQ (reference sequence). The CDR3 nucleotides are TGTGCCAGCAGCTCAGCCCTAGCGGGAGGAGAGGCTGGTGAGCAGTTCTTC. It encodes CASSSALAGGEAGEQFF. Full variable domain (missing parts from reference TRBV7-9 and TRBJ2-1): DTGVSQNPRHKITKRGQNVTFRCDPISEHNRLYWYRQTLGQGPEFLTYFQNEAQLEKSRLLSDRFSAERPKGSFSTLEIQRTEQGDSAMYLCASSSALAGGEAGEQFFGPGTRLTVL.

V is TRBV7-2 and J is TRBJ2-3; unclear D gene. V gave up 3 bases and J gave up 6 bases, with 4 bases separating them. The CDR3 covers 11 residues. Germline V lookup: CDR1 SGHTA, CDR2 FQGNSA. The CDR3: CASSFSDTQYF. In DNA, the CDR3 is TGTGCCAGCAGCTTCTCGGATACGCAGTATTTT.

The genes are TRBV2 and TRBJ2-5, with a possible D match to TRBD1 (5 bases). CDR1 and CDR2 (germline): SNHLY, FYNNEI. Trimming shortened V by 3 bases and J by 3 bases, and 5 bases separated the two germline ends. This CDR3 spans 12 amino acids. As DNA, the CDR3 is TGTGCCAGCAGTGACAGGGAAGAGACCCAGTACTTC. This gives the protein CASSDREETQYF.

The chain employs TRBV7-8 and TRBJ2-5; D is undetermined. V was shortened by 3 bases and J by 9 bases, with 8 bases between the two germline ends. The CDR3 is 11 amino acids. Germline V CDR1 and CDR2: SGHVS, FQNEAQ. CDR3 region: CASSFGWAQYF. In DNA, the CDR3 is TGTGCCAGCAGCTTCGGGTGGGCCCAGTACTTC.

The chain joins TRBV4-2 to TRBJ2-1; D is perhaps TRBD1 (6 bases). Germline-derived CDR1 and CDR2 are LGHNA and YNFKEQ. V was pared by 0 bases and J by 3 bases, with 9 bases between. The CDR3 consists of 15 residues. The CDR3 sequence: CASSQEQGLYNEQFF. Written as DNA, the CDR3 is TGTGCCAGCAGCCAAGAACAGGGCCTCTACAATGAGCAGTTCTTC.

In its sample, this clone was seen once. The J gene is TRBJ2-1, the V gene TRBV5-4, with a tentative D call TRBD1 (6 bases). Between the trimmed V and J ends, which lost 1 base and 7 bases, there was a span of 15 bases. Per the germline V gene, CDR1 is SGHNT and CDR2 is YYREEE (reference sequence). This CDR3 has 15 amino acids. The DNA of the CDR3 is TGTGCCAGCAGCTTGAAGATGGCAGGGGAAAATGAGCAGTTCTTC. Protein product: CASSLKMAGENEQFF.

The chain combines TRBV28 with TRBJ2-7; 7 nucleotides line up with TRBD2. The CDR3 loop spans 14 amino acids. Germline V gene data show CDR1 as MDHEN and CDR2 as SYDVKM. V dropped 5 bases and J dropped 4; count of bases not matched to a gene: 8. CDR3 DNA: TGTGCCAGCAGTCCGCTAGCGGAGGTGTACGAGCAGTACTTC. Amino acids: CASSPLAEVYEQYF.

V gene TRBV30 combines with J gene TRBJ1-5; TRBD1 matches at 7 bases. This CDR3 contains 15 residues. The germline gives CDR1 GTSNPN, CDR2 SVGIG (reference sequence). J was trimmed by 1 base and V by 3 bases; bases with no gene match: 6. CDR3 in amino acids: CAWSIGTASNQPQHF. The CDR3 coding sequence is TGTGCCTGGAGCATCGGGACAGCAAGCAATCAGCCCCAGCATTTT.

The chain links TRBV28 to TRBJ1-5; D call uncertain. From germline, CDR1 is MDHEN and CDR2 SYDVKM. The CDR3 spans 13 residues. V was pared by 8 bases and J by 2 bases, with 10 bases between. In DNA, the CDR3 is TGTGCCAGCCCGGGGATGGGCAATCAGCCCCAGCATTTT. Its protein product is CASPGMGNQPQHF.

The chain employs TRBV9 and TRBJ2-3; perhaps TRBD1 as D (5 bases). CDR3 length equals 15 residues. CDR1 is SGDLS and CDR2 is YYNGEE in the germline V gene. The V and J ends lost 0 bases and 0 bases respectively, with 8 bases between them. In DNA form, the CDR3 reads TGTGCCAGCAGCGTAGGCCAGGGCAGCACAGATACGCAGTATTTT. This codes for CASSVGQGSTDTQYF. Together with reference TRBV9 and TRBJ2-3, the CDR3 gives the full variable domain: DSGVTQTPKHLITATGQRVTLRCSPRSGDLSVYWYQQSLDQGLQFLIQYYNGEERAKGNILERFSAQQFPDLHSELNLSSLELGDSALYFCASSVGQGSTDTQYFGPGTRLTVL.

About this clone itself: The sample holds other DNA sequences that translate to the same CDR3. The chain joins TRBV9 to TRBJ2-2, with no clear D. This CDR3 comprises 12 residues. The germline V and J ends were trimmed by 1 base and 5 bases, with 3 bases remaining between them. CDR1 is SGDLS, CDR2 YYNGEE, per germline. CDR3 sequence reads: CASSVRTGELFF. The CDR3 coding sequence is TGTGCCAGCAGCGTAAGGACCGGGGAGCTGTTTTTT.

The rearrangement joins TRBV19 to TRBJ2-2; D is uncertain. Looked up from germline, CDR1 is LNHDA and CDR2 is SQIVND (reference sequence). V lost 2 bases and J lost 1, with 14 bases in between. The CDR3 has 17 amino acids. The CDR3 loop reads CASSILRQVKNTGELFF. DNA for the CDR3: TGTGCCAGTAGTATATTGAGGCAGGTCAAGAACACCGGGGAGCTGTTTTTT.

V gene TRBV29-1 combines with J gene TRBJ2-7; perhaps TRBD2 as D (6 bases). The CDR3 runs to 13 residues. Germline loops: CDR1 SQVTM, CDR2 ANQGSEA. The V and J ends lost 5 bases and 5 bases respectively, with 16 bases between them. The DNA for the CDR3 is TGCAGCGTTTTATACGGAGGGTCCGACGAGCAGTACTTC. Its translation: CSVLYGGSDEQYF.

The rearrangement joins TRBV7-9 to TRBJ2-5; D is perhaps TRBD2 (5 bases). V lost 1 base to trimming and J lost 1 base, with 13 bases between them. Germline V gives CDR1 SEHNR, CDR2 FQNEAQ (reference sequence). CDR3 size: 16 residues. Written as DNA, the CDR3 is TGTGCCAGCAGCTTAGACCCGACTACCCCCCAAGAGACCCAGTACTTC. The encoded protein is CASSLDPTTPQETQYF.

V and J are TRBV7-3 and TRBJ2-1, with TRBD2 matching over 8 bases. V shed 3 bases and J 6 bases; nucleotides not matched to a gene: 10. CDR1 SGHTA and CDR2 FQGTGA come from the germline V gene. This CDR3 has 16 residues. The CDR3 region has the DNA TGTGCCAGCAGCTTGGGAGCGGGGGCAGGTGTCAATGAGCAGTTCTTC. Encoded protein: CASSLGAGAGVNEQFF.

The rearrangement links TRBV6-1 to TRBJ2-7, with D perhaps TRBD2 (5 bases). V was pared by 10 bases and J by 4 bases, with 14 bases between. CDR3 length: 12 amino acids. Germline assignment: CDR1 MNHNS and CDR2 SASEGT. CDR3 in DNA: TGTGCCATACGACCGGGAATATACGAGCAGTACTTC. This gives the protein CAIRPGIYEQYF.

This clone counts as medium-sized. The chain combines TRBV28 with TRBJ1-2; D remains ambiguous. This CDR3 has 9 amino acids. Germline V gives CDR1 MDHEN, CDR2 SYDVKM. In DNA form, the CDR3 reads TGTGCGAAGCTCCACGGCTACACCTTC. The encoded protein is CAKLHGYTF.

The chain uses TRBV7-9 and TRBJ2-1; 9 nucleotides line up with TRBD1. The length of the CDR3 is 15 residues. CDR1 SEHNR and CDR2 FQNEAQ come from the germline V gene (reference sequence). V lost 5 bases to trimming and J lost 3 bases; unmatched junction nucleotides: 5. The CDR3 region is CASSPGTGYYNEQFF. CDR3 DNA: TGTGCCAGCAGCCCGGGGACAGGGTACTACAATGAGCAGTTCTTC.

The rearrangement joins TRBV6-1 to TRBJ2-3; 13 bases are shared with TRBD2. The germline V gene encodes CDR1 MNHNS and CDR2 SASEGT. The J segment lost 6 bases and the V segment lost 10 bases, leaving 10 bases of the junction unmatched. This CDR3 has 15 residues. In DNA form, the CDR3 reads TGTGCCATCCTTAGGACTAGCGGGAGTGGCGATACGCAGTATTTT. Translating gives CAILRTSGSGDTQYF.